The rows below give T cell receptor beta chains drawn from one sample of a study of T-cell reconstitution after alpha-beta-depleted transplantation in children. Each CDR3 protein is one row after TCRdb ran MiXCR on the PCR reads. Of hundreds of thousands of distinct CDR3 sequences listed, approximately 24% were seen once; the top ten hold about 5%. The material was PBMCs, mostly from graft donor cells, obtained 360 days after TCRalphabeta/CD19-depleted stem cell transplant. The receptors derive from a female patient between 2 and 15 years old who had a stem cell transplant for congenital amegakaryocytic thrombocytopenia, so the T cells may come from the graft donor. CDR3s include the opening cysteine and the closing phenylalanine or tryptophan. A D gene is named only where the DNA matches it firmly. Some rows have no size entry. The others give once, few or many, or a class for an expanded clone.

CDR3nt: TGTGCCAGCACAGCGGGAGGGAAGTCGAACGAGCAGTACTTC
CDR3aa: CASTAGGKSNEQYF
abundance: NA
v_gene: TRBV12-3/TRBV12-4
d_gene: TRBD2
j_gene: TRBJ2-7

CDR3nt: TGCGCCAGCAGCCAAGAGGGTAGCGGGAGGGAGAATGAGCAGTTCTTC
CDR3aa: CASSQEGSGRENEQFF
abundance: NA
v_gene: TRBV4-3
d_gene: TRBD2
j_gene: TRBJ2-1

CDR3nt: TGCGCCAGCAGCTTGGCCCCGATGGGCACAGATACGCAGTATTTT
CDR3aa: CASSLAPMGTDTQYF
abundance: NA
v_gene: TRBV5-1
d_gene: NA
j_gene: TRBJ2-3

CDR3nt: TGTGCCAGCAGTCAACCTTGGGACGCCACGAACACCGGGGAGCTGTTTTTT
CDR3aa: CASSQPWDATNTGELFF
abundance: few
v_gene: TRBV12-3/TRBV12-4
d_gene: NA
j_gene: TRBJ2-2

CDR3nt: TGTGCCAGCAGCTTAAAGCGCCTAGTATCCCCACAAGAGACCCAGTACTTC
CDR3aa: CASSLKRLVSPQETQYF
abundance: NA
v_gene: TRBV7-2
d_gene: NA
j_gene: TRBJ2-5

CDR3nt: TGTGCCAGCAGCTCAGACAGTGTCTACTATGGCTACACCTTC
CDR3aa: CASSSDSVYYGYTF
abundance: few
v_gene: TRBV7-9
d_gene: NA
j_gene: TRBJ1-2

CDR3nt: TGCAGCGTCCAGAGGATTGGGACTGTCACAGATACGCAGTATTTT
CDR3aa: CSVQRIGTVTDTQYF
abundance: few
v_gene: TRBV29-1
d_gene: NA
j_gene: TRBJ2-3

CDR3nt: TGTGCCAGCAGTTTAGCCTGGACAGATGAAGCTTTCTTT
CDR3aa: CASSLAWTDEAFF
abundance: few
v_gene: TRBV12-3/TRBV12-4
d_gene: NA
j_gene: TRBJ1-1

CDR3nt: TGTGCCAGCAGCTCGGGACTAGCGGGAGATCACTCCTACGAGCAGTACTTC
CDR3aa: CASSSGLAGDHSYEQYF
abundance: NA
v_gene: TRBV9
d_gene: TRBD2
j_gene: TRBJ2-7

CDR3nt: TGCAGCGTTGAAGTAAAGGGGTTGCTCACTGAAGCTTTCTTT
CDR3aa: CSVEVKGLLTEAFF
abundance: few
v_gene: TRBV29-1
d_gene: NA
j_gene: TRBJ1-1

CDR3nt: TGCGCCAGCAGCCATTTAACACATGGGGAGCAGTACTTC
CDR3aa: CASSHLTHGEQYF
abundance: NA
v_gene: TRBV4-1
d_gene: NA
j_gene: TRBJ2-7

CDR3nt: TGTGCCAGCACTACGGCAGGTCGCATCGACGAGCAGTACTTC
CDR3aa: CASTTAGRIDEQYF
abundance: few
v_gene: TRBV6-1
d_gene: NA
j_gene: TRBJ2-7

CDR3nt: TGTGCCAGCAGCCCCGGGGTTACCTACGAGCAGTACTTC
CDR3aa: CASSPGVTYEQYF
abundance: NA
v_gene: TRBV7-2
d_gene: NA
j_gene: TRBJ2-7

CDR3nt: TGCGCCAGCAGCCAAGGCGCGCGTTACACCGACGAGCAGTACTTC
CDR3aa: CASSQGARYTDEQYF
abundance: many
v_gene: TRBV4-1
d_gene: NA
j_gene: TRBJ2-7

CDR3nt: TGTGCCAGCAGTTTCAGGCCCAGGGGAAACACCATATATTTT
CDR3aa: CASSFRPRGNTIYF
abundance: few
v_gene: TRBV12-3/TRBV12-4
d_gene: NA
j_gene: TRBJ1-3

CDR3nt: TGTGCCAGGAGCCTCGGACTAGCCTCGCAGTTCTTC
CDR3aa: CARSLGLASQFF
abundance: once
v_gene: TRBV4-2
d_gene: TRBD2
j_gene: TRBJ2-1

CDR3nt: TGCAGTGCTAGACACGCACTAGCGGGAGGGCCTTACAATGAGCAGTTCTTC
CDR3aa: CSARHALAGGPYNEQFF
abundance: many
v_gene: TRBV20-1
d_gene: TRBD2
j_gene: TRBJ2-1

CDR3nt: TGCGCCAGCAGCCTGGGGTTCCTGAACACTGAAGCTTTCTTT
CDR3aa: CASSLGFLNTEAFF
abundance: few
v_gene: TRBV4-1
d_gene: NA
j_gene: TRBJ1-1

CDR3nt: TGTGCCACCGATGGGACAGGACGGGGGACCCAGTACTTC
CDR3aa: CATDGTGRGTQYF
abundance: NA
v_gene: TRBV28
d_gene: TRBD1
j_gene: TRBJ2-5

CDR3nt: TGCGCCAGCAGCCAAGAGTCCAGGCGAATGCCCCAGCATTTT
CDR3aa: CASSQESRRMPQHF
abundance: many
v_gene: TRBV4-3
d_gene: NA
j_gene: TRBJ1-5

CDR3nt: TGTGCCAGCTCACCAATACACGATGACTCCTACAATGAGCAGTTCTTC
CDR3aa: CASSPIHDDSYNEQFF
abundance: few
v_gene: TRBV18
d_gene: NA
j_gene: TRBJ2-1